This TCR beta chain is drawn from a study of beta chain features in type 1 diabetes. Whole-study findings and limits: Among patients with Type 1 diabetes, TCRB CDR3s were moderately but significantly shorter in every one of the four CD4+ subsets. Individuals with type 1 diabetes displayed fewer insertions and more deletions at VDJ junctions.

This clone has more than one count but fewer than ten. Its antigen is as yet unknown. Isolated RNA was reverse transcribed in full, so expressed TCRB transcripts were sequenced. About 3.6 million reads was the average for naive, central memory and regulatory T cell samples. TCRdb's copy holds only in-frame clones and misses some; the assay was immunoSEQ multiplex PCR. The sample lists 450,000 to 600,000 clones, about 30% occurring once. The sequencing sample was made of naive CD4+ T cells from blood. The sequence derives from a man between 18 and 35 years old in good health.

For the CDR3, the DNA is TGTGCCTGGGTGGGGGGCAGGGCCCCGCTACGAGGCTACACCTTC. Translating gives CAWVGGRAPLRGYTF. The chain links TRBV30 to TRBJ1-2; D might be TRBD1 (6 bases). Germline CDR1 is GTSNPN and CDR2 is SVGIG (reference sequence). This CDR3 contains 15 residues. With 5 bases removed from V and 8 bases from J, the gap between germline ends came to 24 bases.